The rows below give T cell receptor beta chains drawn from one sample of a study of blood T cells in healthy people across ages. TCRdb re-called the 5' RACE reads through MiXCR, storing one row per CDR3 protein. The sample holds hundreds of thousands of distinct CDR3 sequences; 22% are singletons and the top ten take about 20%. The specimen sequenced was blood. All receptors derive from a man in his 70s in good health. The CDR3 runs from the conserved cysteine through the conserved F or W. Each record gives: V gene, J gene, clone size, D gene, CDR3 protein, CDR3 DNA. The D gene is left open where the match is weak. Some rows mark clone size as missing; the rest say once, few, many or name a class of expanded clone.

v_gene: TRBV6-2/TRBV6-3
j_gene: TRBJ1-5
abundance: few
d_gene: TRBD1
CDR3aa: CASRSFQGEPQHF
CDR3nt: TGTGCCAGCAGATCATTCCAGGGGGAGCCCCAGCATTTT

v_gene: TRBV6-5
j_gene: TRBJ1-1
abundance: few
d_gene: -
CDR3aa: CASSYPGAHSEAFF
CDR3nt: TGTGCCAGCAGTTACCCCGGGGCCCATTCTGAAGCTTTCTTT

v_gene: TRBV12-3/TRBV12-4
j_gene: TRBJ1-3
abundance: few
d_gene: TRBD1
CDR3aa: CASSRQGPTIYF
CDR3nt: TGTGCCAGCAGTCGACAGGGCCCCACCATATATTTT

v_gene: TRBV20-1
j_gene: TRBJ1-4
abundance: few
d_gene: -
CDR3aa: CSARTGTPATNEKLFF
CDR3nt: TGCAGTGCTAGAACCGGGACACCTGCAACTAATGAAAAACTGTTTTTT

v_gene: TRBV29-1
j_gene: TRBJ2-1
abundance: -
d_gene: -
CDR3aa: CSVSKETREQFF
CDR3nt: TGCAGCGTCTCCAAAGAGACTCGTGAGCAGTTCTTC

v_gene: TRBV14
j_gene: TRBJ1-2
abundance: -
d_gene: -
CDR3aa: CASSPGVYDYTF
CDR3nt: TGTGCTAGCAGCCCTGGGGTCTATGACTACACCTTC

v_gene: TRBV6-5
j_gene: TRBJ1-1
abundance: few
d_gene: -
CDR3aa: CASSDRASGAEAFF
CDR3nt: TGTGCCAGCAGTGATCGGGCCAGCGGAGCTGAAGCTTTCTTT

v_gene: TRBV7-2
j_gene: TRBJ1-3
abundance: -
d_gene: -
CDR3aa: CASSLGGGTLTGNTIYF
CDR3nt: TGTGCCAGCAGCTTAGGTGGGGGGACCCTTACTGGAAACACCATATATTTT

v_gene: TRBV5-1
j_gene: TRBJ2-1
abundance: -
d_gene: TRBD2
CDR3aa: CASSLHVILAGSNNEQFF
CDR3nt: TGCGCCAGCAGCCTTCATGTAATTCTAGCGGGGTCGAACAATGAGCAGTTCTTC

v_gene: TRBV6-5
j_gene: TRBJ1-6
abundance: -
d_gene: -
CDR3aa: CASRSVTGRNSPLHF
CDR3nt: TGTGCCAGCAGATCGGTAACAGGGCGTAATTCACCCCTCCACTTT

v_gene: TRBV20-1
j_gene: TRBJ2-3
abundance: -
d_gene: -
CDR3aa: CSADSRVLTDTQYF
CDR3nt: TGCAGTGCCGACAGCCGGGTTCTCACAGATACGCAGTATTTT

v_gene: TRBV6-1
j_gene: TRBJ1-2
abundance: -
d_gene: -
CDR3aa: CASQNVGYGYTF
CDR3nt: TGTGCCAGTCAAAACGTTGGGTATGGCTACACCTTC

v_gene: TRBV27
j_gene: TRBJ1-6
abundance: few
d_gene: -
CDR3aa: CASTYTEGLYNSPLHF
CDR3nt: TGTGCCAGCACCTACACCGAGGGGCTTTATAATTCACCCCTCCACTTT

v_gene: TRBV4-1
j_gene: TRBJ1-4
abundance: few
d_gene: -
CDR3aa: CASSQDDATNEKLFF
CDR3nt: TGCGCCAGCAGCCAAGATGATGCAACTAATGAAAAACTGTTTTTT

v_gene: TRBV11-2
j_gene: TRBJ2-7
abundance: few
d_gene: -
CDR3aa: CASSFRQRSSYEQYF
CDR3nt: TGTGCCAGCAGCTTTAGGCAACGGAGCTCCTACGAGCAGTACTTC

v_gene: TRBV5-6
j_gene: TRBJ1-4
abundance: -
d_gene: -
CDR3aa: CASSPQRRTNEKLFF
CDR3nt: TGTGCCAGCAGCCCACAACGGAGGACTAATGAAAAACTGTTTTTT

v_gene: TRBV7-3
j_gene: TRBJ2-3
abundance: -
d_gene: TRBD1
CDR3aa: CASKPGGGTDTQYF
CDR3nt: TGTGCCAGCAAGCCAGGGGGCGGCACAGATACGCAGTATTTT

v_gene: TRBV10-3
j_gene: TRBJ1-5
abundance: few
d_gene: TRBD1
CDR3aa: CAISWDRAGNQPQHF
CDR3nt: TGTGCCATCAGCTGGGACAGGGCGGGCAATCAGCCCCAGCATTTT

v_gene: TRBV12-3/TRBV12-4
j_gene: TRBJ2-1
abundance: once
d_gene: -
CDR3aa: CASRRVAGGDEQFF
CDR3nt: TGCGCCAGCAGGAGAGTAGCCGGAGGGGATGAGCAGTTCTTC

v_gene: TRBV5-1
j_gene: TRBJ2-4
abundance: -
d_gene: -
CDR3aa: CASSLMGRVDIQYF
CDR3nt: TGCGCCAGCAGCTTGATGGGCAGGGTGGACATTCAGTACTTC

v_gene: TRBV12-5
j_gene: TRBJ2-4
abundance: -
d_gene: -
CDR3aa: CASGLDGNLTTKNIQYF
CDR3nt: TGTGCTAGTGGCCTAGACGGTAACCTAACGACCAAAAACATTCAGTACTTC

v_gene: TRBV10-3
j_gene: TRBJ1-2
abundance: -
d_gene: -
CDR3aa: CAISESSVGAEVSYTF
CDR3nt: TGTGCCATCAGTGAGTCTAGCGTGGGGGCAGAGGTCAGCTACACCTTC

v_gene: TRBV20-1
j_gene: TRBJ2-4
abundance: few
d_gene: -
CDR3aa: CSARVPRDAKNIQYF
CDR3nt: TGCAGTGCTAGAGTTCCCCGGGACGCCAAAAACATTCAGTACTTC

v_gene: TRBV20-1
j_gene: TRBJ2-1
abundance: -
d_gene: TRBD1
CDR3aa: CSAHRGEVGEQFF
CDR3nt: TGCAGTGCCCACAGGGGGGAGGTGGGTGAGCAGTTCTTC

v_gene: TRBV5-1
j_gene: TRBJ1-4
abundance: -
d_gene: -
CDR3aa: CASSRGTGRATNEKLFF
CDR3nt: TGCGCCAGCAGTCGAGGAACAGGTCGTGCAACTAATGAAAAACTGTTTTTT

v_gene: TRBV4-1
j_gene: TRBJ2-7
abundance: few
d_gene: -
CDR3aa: CASSQVPSLGSSYEQYF
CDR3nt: TGCGCCAGCAGCCAAGTTCCTTCATTGGGGAGCTCCTACGAGCAGTACTTC

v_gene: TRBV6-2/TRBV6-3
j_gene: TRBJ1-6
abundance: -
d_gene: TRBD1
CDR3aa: CASSGQGWNSPLHF
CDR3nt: TGTGCCAGCAGTGGACAGGGCTGGAATTCACCCCTCCACTTT

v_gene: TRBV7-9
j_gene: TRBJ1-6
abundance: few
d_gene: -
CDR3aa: CASSLMGQSYNSPLHF
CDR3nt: TGTGCCAGCAGCTTAATGGGCCAGTCCTATAATTCACCCCTCCACTTT

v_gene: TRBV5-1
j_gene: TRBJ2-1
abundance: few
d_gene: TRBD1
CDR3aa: CASSLTTGVNEQFF
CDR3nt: TGCGCCAGCAGCCTTACAACAGGGGTCAATGAGCAGTTCTTC

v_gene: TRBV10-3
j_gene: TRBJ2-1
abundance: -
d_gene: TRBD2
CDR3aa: CAIRSGTSGGANEQFF
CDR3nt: TGTGCCATCAGGTCCGGGACTAGCGGGGGGGCCAATGAGCAGTTCTTC

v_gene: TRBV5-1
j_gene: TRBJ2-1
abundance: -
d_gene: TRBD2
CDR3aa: CASSLPGLAGGLEQFF
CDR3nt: TGCGCCAGCAGCTTGCCCGGACTAGCGGGAGGCCTAGAGCAGTTCTTC

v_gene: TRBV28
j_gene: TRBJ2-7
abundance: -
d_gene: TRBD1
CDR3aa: CASSTLTGEVEQYF
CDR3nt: TGTGCCAGCAGTACCCTGACAGGGGAAGTCGAGCAGTACTTC

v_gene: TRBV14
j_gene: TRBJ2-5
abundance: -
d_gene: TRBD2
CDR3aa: CASSPGLVGETQYF
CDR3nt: TGTGCCAGCAGCCCGGGACTAGTAGGCGAGACCCAGTACTTC

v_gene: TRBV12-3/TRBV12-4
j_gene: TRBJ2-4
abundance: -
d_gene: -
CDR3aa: CASNDGQKSTKNIQYF
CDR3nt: TGTGCCAGCAACGACGGACAGAAGTCCACCAAAAACATTCAGTACTTC

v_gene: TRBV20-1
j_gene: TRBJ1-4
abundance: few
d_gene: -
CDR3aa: CSAQKGENEKLFF
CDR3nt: TGCAGTGCCCAGAAGGGCGAAAATGAAAAACTGTTTTTT

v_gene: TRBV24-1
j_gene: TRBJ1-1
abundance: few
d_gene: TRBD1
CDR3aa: CATSDRQGAPGAFF
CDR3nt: TGTGCCACCAGTGATCGACAGGGGGCCCCCGGGGCTTTCTTT

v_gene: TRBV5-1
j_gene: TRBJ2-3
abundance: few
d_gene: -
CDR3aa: CASRVMDSTDTQYF
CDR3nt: TGCGCCAGCAGGGTGATGGACAGCACAGATACGCAGTATTTT

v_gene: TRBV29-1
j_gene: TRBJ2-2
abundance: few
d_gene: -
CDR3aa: CSVEGRSGRANTGELFF
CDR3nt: TGCAGCGTTGAAGGTCGTTCGGGCAGGGCGAACACCGGGGAGCTGTTTTTT

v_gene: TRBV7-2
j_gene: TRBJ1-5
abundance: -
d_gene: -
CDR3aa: CASSLKDSIGRNQPQHF
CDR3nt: TGTGCCAGCAGCTTAAAGGATTCGATAGGACGCAATCAGCCCCAGCATTTT

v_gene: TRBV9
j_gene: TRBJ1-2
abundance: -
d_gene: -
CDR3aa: CASATAYGYTF
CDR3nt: TGTGCCAGCGCAACAGCCTATGGCTACACCTTC

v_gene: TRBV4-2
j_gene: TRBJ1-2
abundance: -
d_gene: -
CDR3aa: CASSQDGGDYGYTF
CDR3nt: TGTGCCAGCAGCCAAGATGGAGGGGACTATGGCTACACCTTC

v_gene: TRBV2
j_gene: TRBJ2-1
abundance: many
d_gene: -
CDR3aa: CASSEEYLWVPRDEQFF
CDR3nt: TGTGCCAGCAGTGAAGAATATTTGTGGGTTCCGAGAGATGAGCAGTTCTTC